The 11 T cell receptor beta chains below come from one sample, sequenced in a study of blood T cell repertoires in COVID-19 (TCRdb year 2020). Receptors were amplified or captured by the immunoSEQ multiplex PCR assay. As stored in TCRdb, this immuneACCESS dataset retains in-frame rearrangements with V and J assigned. A fraction of the clones does not appear; measured against another copy, unresolved V genes explain less than half of the discrepancy, and the remainder lacks a known reason. Recorded for this sample are about 340,000 clones; roughly 86% of them occurred a single time. About 7% of the sample is in the top ten clones. Input material: peripheral blood. The receptors here all came from a woman in her 70s with COVID-19, enrolled during active disease.

This clone was seen a single time. This chain links TRBV9 with TRBJ1-3; 7 bases match TRBD1. V trimming: 4 bases; J trimming: 2 bases; junction bases outside the gene matches: 3. The CDR3 runs to 14 residues. Germline V gives CDR1 SGDLS, CDR2 YYNGEE. CDR3 region: CASSIGQAGNTIYF. DNA for the CDR3: TGTGCCAGCAGCATAGGACAGGCTGGAAACACCATATATTTT.

The chain combines TRBV27 with TRBJ2-1; a possible D gene is TRBD1 (5 bases). V was cut by 0 bases and J by 3 bases, with 9 bases left in between. CDR1 MNHEY and CDR2 SMNVEV come from the germline V gene (reference sequence). The CDR3 is made up of 15 amino acids. CDR3 sequence: CASSLSGQVYNEQFF. For the CDR3, the DNA is TGTGCCAGCAGTTTATCGGGGCAGGTCTACAATGAGCAGTTCTTC.

V gene TRBV10-2 combines with J gene TRBJ2-5; the match to TRBD2 covers 11 bases. V dropped 1 base and J dropped 5; count of bases not matched to a gene: 6. Germline values: CDR1 WSHSY, CDR2 SAAADI. The length of the CDR3 is 16 residues. CDR3 in amino acids: CASSEFSGGARETQYF. The CDR3 DNA reads TGCGCCAGCAGTGAGTTTAGCGGGGGGGCTCGTGAGACCCAGTACTTC.

About this clone itself: Other nucleotide sequences in the sample specify the same CDR3. The chain joins TRBV6-2 or TRBV6-3 to TRBJ1-3; D is ambiguous. In germline, CDR1 is MNHEY, CDR2 SVGEGT. V lost 0 bases and J lost 0, with 3 bases in between. This CDR3 comprises 14 residues. CDR3 sequence (DNA): TGTGCCAGCAGTTACTCGAGCTCTGGAAACACCATATATTTT. It translates to CASSYSSSGNTIYF.

The chain joins TRBV28 to TRBJ2-7, with 8 positions matching TRBD1. CDR1 and CDR2 (germline): MDHEN, SYDVKM. With 7 bases clipped from V and 2 bases from J, the junction kept 7 bases outside the gene matches. This CDR3 has 14 amino acids. The CDR3 is CASNSGTGTYEQYF. CDR3 DNA sequence: TGTGCCAGCAACTCCGGGACAGGAACCTACGAGCAGTACTTC. The full variable domain, with the rest looked up from reference TRBV28 and TRBJ2-7, is DVKVTQSSRYLVKRTGEKVFLECVQDMDHENMFWYRQDPGLGLRLIYFSYDVKMKEKGDIPEGYSVSREKKERFSLILESASTNQTSMYLCASNSGTGTYEQYFGPGTRLTVT.

This chain uses TRBV24-1 with TRBJ1-2; the D gene is possibly TRBD1 (6 bases). The CDR3 contains 15 residues. V gave up 3 bases and J gave up 8 bases, with 18 bases separating them. In germline, CDR1 is KGHDR, CDR2 SFDVKD. CDR3 sequence reads: CATSDQTPQGIGYTF. For the CDR3, the DNA is TGTGCCACCAGTGATCAAACGCCACAGGGAATAGGCTACACCTTC.

CDR3 sequence: CASSEGQGSGGTGELFF. DNA for the CDR3: TGCGCCAGCAGCGAGGGACAGGGGAGTGGTGGAACCGGGGAGCTGTTTTTT. V is TRBV5-1 and J is TRBJ2-2; 10 bases map to TRBD1. Trimming at V came to 4 bases and at J to 5 bases, leaving 11 bases not matched to a gene. Germline V gene data show CDR1 as SGHRS and CDR2 as YFSETQ. This CDR3 spans 17 amino acids.

The chain links TRBV27 to TRBJ1-1; D may be TRBD1 (6 bases). The CDR3 loop spans 13 amino acids. V was cut by 0 bases and J by 8 bases, with 10 bases left in between. Germline CDR1 reads MNHEY; CDR2 reads SMNVEV (reference sequence). CDR3 amino acids: CASSLSEGVEAFF. The CDR3 coding sequence is TGTGCCAGCAGTTTATCAGAGGGGGTGGAAGCTTTCTTT.

Note on this clone: Germline and junction disagree at one end, which may indicate a read error. The chain combines TRBV28 with TRBJ1-4; TRBD1 aligns across 7 bases. Germline V gives CDR1 MDHEN, CDR2 SYDVKM. This CDR3 has 15 residues. CDR3 protein: CASSLWAGGWEKLFF. In nucleotides, the CDR3 is TGTGCCAGCAGTTTATGGGCAGGGGGTTGGGAAAAGCTGTTTTTT.

The chain carries TRBV3-1 (or the pseudogene TRBV3-2) and TRBJ1-3; the match to TRBD1 covers 9 bases. V gave up 4 bases and J gave up 8 bases; unmatched junction bases: 9. The CDR3 spans 15 residues. The germline gives CDR1 LGHDT, CDR2 YNNKEL (reference sequence). CDR3: CASSPGQGSRDTIYF. CDR3 nucleotides: TGTGCCAGCAGCCCGGGACAGGGAAGTCGGGACACCATATATTTT.

The chain links TRBV2 to TRBJ1-2, with TRBD1 matching over 9 bases. Germline trimming cut 3 bases from V and 2 bases from J; bases unmatched to any gene: 1. This CDR3 is built from 14 residues. Germline V gives CDR1 SNHLY, CDR2 FYNNEI. This CDR3 reads CASSETGGNYGYTF. The CDR3 DNA sequence: TGTGCCAGCAGTGAGACAGGGGGGAACTATGGCTACACCTTC.